These 14 T cell receptor beta chains share one sample of origin, sequenced in a study of blood T cell repertoires in COVID-19. The table came from immunoSEQ multiplex PCR; TCRdb's copy has only in-frame clones and leaves some out. The data hold roughly 100,000 clones, with 70% to 90% observed a single time. Sample: peripheral blood. These receptors came from a man in his forties with active or convalescent COVID-19.

This clone came up a few times. The rearrangement links TRBV10-3 to TRBJ2-7, with D hard to call. V was cut by 0 bases and J by 9 bases, with 6 bases left in between. The CDR3 loop spans 11 amino acids. Germline-derived CDR1 and CDR2 are ENHRY and SYGVKD. The CDR3 sequence is CAISESSWQYF. The CDR3 DNA follows: TGTGCCATCAGTGAGTCGTCTTGGCAGTACTTC.

The chain is built from TRBV10-1 and TRBJ2-7; tentatively, D is TRBD2 (5 bases). Germline V gives CDR1 WNHNN, CDR2 SYGVQD (reference sequence). The V gene lost 4 bases and the J gene lost 3 bases, with 13 bases spanning the gap. The CDR3 sequence is 14 residues long. CDR3 in amino acids: CASSVTGIHYEQYF. The CDR3 DNA reads as TGCGCCAGCAGTGTAACCGGGATCCACTACGAGCAGTACTTC.

The gene calls are TRBV19 and TRBJ2-3; 9 bases match TRBD2. Trimming removed 6 bases from V and 0 bases from J; junction bases left unmatched: 13. CDR1 and CDR2 from the germline V gene are LNHDA and SQIVND (reference sequence). The CDR3 totals 18 residues. CDR3 in DNA: TGTGCCAGTAGCCAAAGAACCGCGGGGGGGTCTAGCACAGATACGCAGTATTTT. Its protein product is CASSQRTAGGSSTDTQYF.

This chain connects TRBV5-1 to TRBJ1-2; a possible D gene is TRBD1 (5 bases). Looked up from germline, CDR1 is SGHRS and CDR2 is YFSETQ. V lost 0 bases, J lost 3 bases, and 9 bases lay in between. The CDR3 loop spans 14 amino acids. CDR3 DNA: TGCGCCAGCAGCTTGGACGACAGCCACTATGGCTACACCTTC. It translates to CASSLDDSHYGYTF.

The chain recombines TRBV30 with TRBJ2-1; D call uncertain. V dropped 1 base and J dropped 12 bases, with 13 bases sitting between them. In germline, CDR1 is GTSNPN, CDR2 SVGIG (reference sequence). There are 12 residues in the CDR3. This chain's CDR3 is CAWSGQANSQFF. CDR3 nucleotide sequence: TGTGCCTGGAGTGGGCAGGCAAATTCGCAGTTCTTC.

The rearrangement links TRBV6-5 to TRBJ2-3, with a tentative D call TRBD2 (5 bases). The V end lost 4 bases, the J end lost 7 bases, and 12 bases lay between the germline ends. Germline V gives CDR1 MNHEY, CDR2 SVGAGI. The CDR3 covers 13 residues. CDR3 bases: TGTGCCAGCAGTTTAGGGAGAGGAAATACGCAGTATTTT. It yields the protein CASSLGRGNTQYF.

The chain uses TRBV6-2 or TRBV6-3 and TRBJ2-7, with 7 positions matching TRBD2. The CDR3 loop spans 14 amino acids. V lost 3 bases, J lost 3 bases, and 5 bases stayed unmatched. From germline, CDR1 is MNHEY and CDR2 SVGEGT. The chain's CDR3 is CASSYFGGYYEQYF. CDR3 nucleotide sequence: TGTGCCAGCAGTTATTTCGGGGGGTACTACGAGCAGTACTTC.

The chain has TRBV5-1 and TRBJ2-7, with D unclear. Germline V lookup: CDR1 SGHRS, CDR2 YFSETQ. This CDR3 region has 13 residues. Deletions cut 2 bases from V and 4 bases from J, with 10 bases between. CDR3 protein: CASSLEPTYEQYF. The CDR3 DNA reads as TGCGCCAGCAGCTTAGAACCCACATACGAGCAGTACTTC.

J is TRBJ2-7 and V is TRBV12-3 or TRBV12-4; TRBD2 is a possible D gene (6 bases). V lost 2 bases and J lost 5, with 7 bases in between. The CDR3 has 12 residues. CDR3: CASSLWGDEQYF. In DNA form, the CDR3 reads TGTGCCAGCAGTTTATGGGGGGACGAGCAGTACTTC.

The rearrangement uses TRBV6-1 and TRBJ1-3; 12 nucleotides match TRBD1. Germline CDR1 and CDR2: MNHNS and SASEGT. V was pared by 4 bases and J by 3 bases, with 7 bases of the junction left unmatched. The CDR3 consists of 17 residues. The CDR3 sequence: CASSGGTGGAVGNTIYF. The CDR3 region has the DNA TGTGCCAGCAGTGGAGGGACAGGGGGCGCGGTTGGAAACACCATATATTTT.

This chain uses TRBV2 with TRBJ2-4; D possibly corresponds to TRBD2 (6 bases). Germline CDR1 reads SNHLY; CDR2 reads FYNNEI. The CDR3 is made up of 14 amino acids. V shed 3 bases and J shed 3 bases, with 9 bases lying between them. The CDR3: CASSDQGGKNIQYF. CDR3 bases: TGTGCCAGCAGTGACCAGGGAGGCAAAAACATTCAGTACTTC.

V and J are TRBV3-1 (or the pseudogene TRBV3-2) and TRBJ2-2, with TRBD1 as a possible D gene (6 bases). The CDR3 has 15 amino acids. Between the trimmed V and J ends, which lost 6 bases and 1 base, there was a span of 12 bases. Germline loops: CDR1 LGHDT, CDR2 YNNKEL (reference sequence). CDR3 sequence reads: CASRAEGQNTGELFF. The CDR3 nucleotides read TGTGCCAGCAGAGCCGAGGGACAGAACACCGGGGAGCTGTTTTTT.

This clone was seen more than once but under ten times. J is TRBJ1-5 and V is TRBV4-1, with a tentative D call TRBD1 (5 bases). The germline gives CDR1 MGHRA, CDR2 YSYEKL. The CDR3 consists of 16 residues. V lost 0 bases, J lost 0 bases, and 9 bases lay in between. The CDR3 is CASSQDQGLSNQPQHF. The CDR3 nucleotides are TGCGCCAGCAGCCAAGATCAGGGCCTTAGCAATCAGCCCCAGCATTTT.

This chain joins TRBV3-1 (or the pseudogene TRBV3-2) and TRBJ2-7; 8 nucleotides agree with TRBD2. The CDR3 totals 15 residues. The V gene end was trimmed by 2 bases and the J gene end by 3 bases; junction bases not matched to a gene: 6. Germline V lookup: CDR1 LGHDT, CDR2 YNNKEL (reference sequence). CDR3 residues: CASSQRSGGNYEQYF. CDR3 nucleotide sequence: TGTGCCAGCAGCCAAAGGTCGGGGGGGAACTACGAGCAGTACTTC.